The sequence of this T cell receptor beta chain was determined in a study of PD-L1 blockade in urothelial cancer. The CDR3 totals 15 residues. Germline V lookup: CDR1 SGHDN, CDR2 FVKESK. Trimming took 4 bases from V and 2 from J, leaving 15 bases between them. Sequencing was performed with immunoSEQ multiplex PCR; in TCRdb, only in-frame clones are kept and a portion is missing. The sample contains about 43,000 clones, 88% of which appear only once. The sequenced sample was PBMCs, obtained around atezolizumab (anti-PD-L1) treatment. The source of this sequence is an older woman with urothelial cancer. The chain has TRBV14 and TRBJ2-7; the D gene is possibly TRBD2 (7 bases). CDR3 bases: TGTGCCAGCAGCCCACCATCGCGGGGGCCCTACGAGCAGTACTTC. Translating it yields CASSPPSRGPYEQYF.